This T cell receptor (beta chain) was captured by sequencing in a study of cytomegalovirus exposure and HLA in healthy donors. The CDR3 is 14 amino acids. In germline, CDR1 is SGHVS, CDR2 FQNEAQ. Between the trimmed V and J ends, which lost 5 bases and 5 bases, there was a span of 12 bases. The PCR was carried out with 60 Vbeta primers and 13 Jbeta primers. TCRdb's copy holds only in-frame clones and misses some; the assay was immunoSEQ multiplex PCR. The sample lists some 250,000 clones, 82% occurring once. The chain carries TRBV7-8 and TRBJ1-4; D might be TRBD1 (5 bases). The sample was PBMCs. The receptor's source is a middle-aged woman in good health and CMV-seropositive. The CDR3 region is CASSQGSLNEKLFF. As DNA, the CDR3 is TGTGCCAGCAGCCAGGGATCTTTAAATGAAAAACTGTTTTTT.